This T cell receptor beta chain was found in a study of beta chain features in type 1 diabetes. Study-wide results and limits: More deletions and fewer insertions at VDJ junctions were seen in type 1 diabetes patients.

Germline CDR1 is LNHDA and CDR2 is SQIVND (reference sequence). The J segment lost 2 bases and the V segment lost 4 bases, leaving 2 bases of the junction unmatched. CDR3 size: 14 residues. The sequenced template was cDNA made from the entire isolated RNA. Sequencing was performed with immunoSEQ multiplex PCR; in TCRdb, only in-frame clones are kept and a portion is missing. Here the sample spans approximately 140,000 clones, under 60% being singletons. As regards this clone: Its specificity is unknown.

The genes are TRBV19 and TRBJ2-7; 10 bases fit TRBD1. This clonotype was obtained from a man aged 18 to 30 in good health. The sample was Tregs from blood. CDR3 DNA: TGTGCCAGTAGTAGAGACAGGGGGCCCTACGAGCAGTACTTC. Amino acids: CASSRDRGPYEQYF.